This T cell receptor beta chain was recovered during a study of shared clonotypes between healthy human individuals (dated by TCRdb to about 2020). Study-wide context: A couple of women and a few men aged 18 to 49 years were included in the cohort. To estimate repertoire size and how much clonotype sharing occurs between individuals, the study deeply sequenced the blood TCR repertoires of about five healthy adults. Between about 0.94 and 8.9 billion PBMCs per donor were obtained by leukapheresis. For each donor, three plates each were used for CD4 naive and CD4 memory, two plates were used for CD8 naive, and one plate was used for CD8 memory. To increase sequencing depth and limit assay-specific biases, different laboratories used diverse techniques to prepare libraries and sequence TCR repertoires.

Donors were healthy HIV-negative adults with no recently reported acute infections or vaccinations. All donors were Caucasian adults living in Nashville, Tennessee, USA. The CD8 memory samples were a combination of magnetically selected CD45RO+ cells and CCR7-negative CD45RA+ effector memory (TemRA) cells. Blood was collected by leukapheresis, and PBMCs were isolated by Ficoll-Histopaque density gradient centrifugation and then cryopreserved in liquid nitrogen vapor phase. Analytical flow cytometry was used to check the purity and quantity of each magnetically sorted T cell population. Genomic DNA was isolated from each sorted fraction and quantified by UV absorbance on a Nanodrop 2000c. With respect to this clone: The antigen it recognizes is unknown. There are no base qualities to consult, and no much larger clone falls within one base.

V is pruned by 2 bases and J by 1 base, leaving 3 bases of the junction without a gene match. The CDR3 spans 15 residues, from the cysteine through the phenylalanine. The read is trimmed to its CDR3 DNA, 45 bases read in frame from base 1. The germline V gene encodes CDR1 GTSNPN and CDR2 SVGIG (reference sequence). On the study overall, not on this receptor specifically: Sampling was limited to blood, and TCR repertoires in tissue likely differ from TCR repertoires in blood. Naive subsets generally had larger estimated clonotype richness than memory subsets. Incomplete sequencing was indicated by rarefaction of sorted-subset datasets, despite the large sequencing depth. Across a handful of donors, approximately 5% of naive CD4, around 3.3% of naive CD8, around 2.5% of memory CD4, and 0.4% of memory CD8 clonotypes were shared. Compared with non-shared clonotypes, the clonotypes found in all four sorted-subset donors had higher generation probabilities. The genetic and exposure-history diversity represented was limited by the small number of donors. Based on pairwise subsampling, the degree of clonotype sharing among donors was expected to be affected by sequencing depth.

Using the deep immunoSEQ assay, multiplex PCR amplified TCR CDR3 regions from genomic DNA. Genomic DNA extracted from each cell subset was distributed evenly over all wells of several immunoSEQ 96-well plates, and each plate served as one replicate. For sorted subsets, about 200 ng genomic DNA, equal to about 30,000 T cell genomes, was loaded into each replicate PCR. Purified libraries were measured with a Qubit 3.0 fluorometer, size-checked on a Bioanalyzer 2100, and measured again with the KAPA Library Quantification kit. Each immunoSEQ 96-well plate was sequenced on its own single-read 150-cycle Illumina NextSeq 550 flow cell. As for the authors' bioinformatics: Because the immunoSEQ output included only junctional sequences and no quality scores, the filtering could not be the same as the filtering used for full-length reads. Sequences were annotated with PyIR, a Python wrapper for IgBLAST v1.9, and V/J genes and CDR3 were assigned using IMGT germline references. Any read was removed if the V/J assignment was weak (E-value above 1e-6), the CDR3 was missing, or the read contained stop codons, out-of-frame junctions, or ambiguous translated residues. A V3J clonotype was defined by an identical inferred V gene, J gene, and CDR3 amino acid sequence. Percentage overlap between repertoires was computed as shared unique clonotypes divided by the size of the smaller repertoire. Three approaches were used to assess repertoire richness: RTK rarefaction, the Chao1 estimator, and Recon v2.1 estimates of unobserved clonotypes. For all TCRbeta clonotypes obtained by the gDNA method from a handful of donors, generation probabilities were computed with OLGA. TCRdb re-hosts the immuneACCESS table, in-frame sequences only. Its copies lack some clones; in the studies checked, an unresolved V gene accounts for under half of them, and the cause for the rest is not known. Clone size and V and J calls were adopted from that table, with D and trimming inferred from the DNA. A total of a few hundred thousand clones appear in this sample, more than 75% of them only once. Around 15% of the sample lies in the top ten.

The clonotype was recovered from a man between 18 and 29 years old in good health. Input material: memory CD8+ T cells sorted from blood. Taken with the paper, the label for cell subset or site translates to: CD45RO+ cells pooled with CCR7-negative TemRA cells. The V and J genes are TRBV30 and TRBJ2-3, and 10 junctional nucleotides match TRBD2. The sequenced DNA: TGTGCCTGGAGTACAGGGACTAGCGGCACAGATACGCAGTATTTT. Translated, this is CAWSTGTSGTDTQYF.